The rows below give T cell receptor beta chains drawn from one sample of a study of OX40 agonist ivuxolimab in advanced cancers. Repertoires were generated with immunoSEQ multiplex PCR, while TCRdb's copy carries only in-frame clones and drops some. The sample comprises approximately 60,000 clones, approximately 83% of which are singletons, and 3.1% rests with the top ten. The sample was CD4+ or CD8+ T cells sorted from blood, taken in a trial of the OX40 agonist ivuxolimab. These receptors were collected from an adult with an advanced solid tumor such as melanoma, head and neck, liver or kidney cancer. The CDR3 runs from the conserved cysteine through the conserved F or W.

TRBV29-1 12 CSVEDLGGKLFF
TRBV6-6 16 CASSYGTGAGGNTIYF
TRBV30 14 CAWSVDRSYNEQFF
TRBV15 13 CATSRDPTETQYF
TRBV5-1 15 CASSLADGLNYGYTF
TRBV5-4 14 CASSTPRASDEQFF
TRBV4-1 16 CASSQGASPSTDTQYF
TRBV18 15 CASSPPVGTAGSAFF
TRBV11-3 15 CASSPRTGNTGELFF
TRBV15 15 CATSRGQGDTDTQYF
TRBV5-1 16 CASSLGGFGSYNEQFF
TRBV2 15 CASSEQQGWSDEQYF
TRBV5-1 18 CASKKPRVSGGDTGELFF
TRBV7-3 15 CASSGGGRRVSEQFF
TRBV7-9 13 CASSQDSYNEQFF
TRBV9 13 CASSVGTTDTQYF
TRBV7-9 12 CASSKAVETQYF
TRBV18 13 CASSGGTFETQYF
TRBV7-3 15 CASSSGQGGYNEQFF
TRBV19 16 CASGQGAAQGNQPQHF
TRBV18 16 CASSPQPGQGNTEAFF
TRBV5-1 14 CASSPTGVNSPLHF
TRBV18 14 CASSPRNQGNGYTF
TRBV28 15 CASSTGDRTRGELFF
TRBV18 18 CASSPGRGPQGMNTEAFF
TRBV27 15 CASSLRASGIYEQYF
TRBV5-4 13 CASSLVREQGYTF
TRBV7-8 14 CASSLRSYNSPLHF
TRBV11-2 15 CASTFGTSGSYEQYF
TRBV19 16 CASSTGQGLPGNTIYF
TRBV30 14 CAWSGRTGGEKLFF
TRBV30 16 CAWRPRDRLNTGELFF
TRBV28 14 CASSSVFVTYEQYF
TRBV6-5 13 CASSEQGEDEQYF
TRBV7-2 14 CASSFGVRKTEAFF
TRBV10-2 13 CASGWDTNTEAFF
TRBV30 14 CAWSGTRDTGELFF
TRBV30 14 CASETQGAMREQYF
TRBV19 15 CASSARTGGSHTQYF
TRBV5-1 14 CASSGGAQTYEQYF
TRBV6-1 13 CASSRDRAREAFF
TRBV6-5 14 CASSPRTGTGELFF
TRBV11-2 11 CASSLEDTQYF
TRBV5-6 16 CASSPSGQTSGNTIYF
TRBV7-3 13 CASSPQGGNTIYF
TRBV5-1 15 CASSLLPRATDTQYF